The 13 T cell receptor beta chains below come from one sample, sequenced in a study of T cells in Graves' hyperthyroidism and ophthalmopathy. What was amplified from RNA transcripts were TCR beta CDR3 regions. With the HTBI primer set, the TCR CDR3 went through a first round of RT-PCR. TCRdb re-derived calls from the multiplex PCR reads in MiXCR, one entry per CDR3 protein. The data hold under 400,000 distinct CDR3 sequences, with roughly 15% observed a single time. The specimen was blood. Receptors originate from a woman in her fifties or sixties with Graves' ophthalmopathy.

The rearrangement links TRBV29-1 to TRBJ2-2; D might be TRBD1 (6 bases). The V end lost 4 bases, the J end lost 4 bases, and 7 bases lay between the germline ends. The germline V gene encodes CDR1 SQVTM and CDR2 ANQGSEA. The CDR3 is 12 amino acids. The CDR3 sequence is CSVVRGTGELFF. The CDR3 DNA reads as TGCAGCGTTGTCAGGGGCACCGGGGAGCTGTTTTTT.

This sequence joins TRBV20-1 and TRBJ2-5; D remains unclear. The CDR3 has 14 amino acids. CDR1 and CDR2 (germline): DFQATT, SNEGSKA (reference sequence). V gave up 0 bases and J gave up 1 base, with 9 bases separating them. The CDR3 sequence: CSARDPDGQETQYF. The CDR3 DNA sequence: TGCAGTGCTAGAGATCCCGACGGCCAAGAGACCCAGTACTTC.

This clonotype was recorded at least ten times. The chain employs TRBV2 and TRBJ2-7, with 11 bases matching TRBD2. V shed 6 bases and J 3 bases; nucleotides not matched to a gene: 4. Germline CDR1 and CDR2: SNHLY and FYNNEI. CDR3 length: 14 amino acids. CDR3 amino acids: CASSGTSGYYEQYF. The CDR3 bases are TGTGCCAGCAGCGGGACTAGCGGATACTACGAGCAGTACTTC.

The table lists this clonotype with many counts. The chain has TRBV30 and TRBJ2-2; 8 bases are shared with TRBD1. The V gene end was trimmed by 3 bases and the J gene end by 9 bases; junction bases not matched to a gene: 9. Per germline, CDR1 GTSNPN and CDR2 SVGIG (reference sequence). The CDR3 is 14 amino acids. The CDR3 bases are TGTGCCTGGAGGGGCCAGGGGGCTTTCTGGGAGCTGTTTTTT. Translation: CAWRGQGAFWELFF.

This clonotype has a handful of counts. V gene TRBV9 combines with J gene TRBJ2-7; TRBD2 is a possible D gene (5 bases). The CDR3 sequence is 16 residues long. Trimming shortened V by 4 bases and J by 0 bases, and 17 bases separated the two germline ends. Germline-derived CDR1 and CDR2 are SGDLS and YYNGEE. The CDR3, as DNA: TGTGCCAGCAGCCCACATACCGGACTCAGCTCCTACGAGCAGTACTTC. Translated, it gives CASSPHTGLSSYEQYF.

J is TRBJ1-2 and V is TRBV7-9; the match to TRBD1 covers 7 bases. Trimming removed 2 bases from V and 7 bases from J; junction bases left unmatched: 4. The germline CDR1 and CDR2 sequences are SEHNR and FQNEAQ (reference sequence). The CDR3 loop spans 13 amino acids. In DNA, the CDR3 is TGTGCCAGCAGCTTACGACAGGGTGTTGGCTACACCTTC. Amino acid sequence: CASSLRQGVGYTF.

This clonotype was recorded at least ten times. V usage is TRBV30 and J usage is TRBJ1-2; unclear D gene. The CDR3 contains 13 residues. The V and J ends lost 1 base and 2 bases respectively, with 8 bases between them. CDR1 is GTSNPN and CDR2 is SVGIG in the germline V gene (reference sequence). The CDR3 is CAWSGEQNYGYTF. In nucleotides, the CDR3 is TGTGCCTGGAGTGGGGAACAGAACTATGGCTACACCTTC.

In this sample, this clonotype turned up many times. The J gene is TRBJ2-7, the V gene TRBV11-2, with D hard to call. CDR1 and CDR2 from the germline V gene are SGHAT and FQNNGV. There are 14 residues in the CDR3. Trimming left V 2 bases short and J 0 bases short, with 8 bases between. CDR3: CASSLKGYSYEQYF. The CDR3 DNA reads TGTGCCAGCAGCTTAAAAGGGTACTCCTACGAGCAGTACTTC. Supplemented by reference TRBV11-2 and TRBJ2-7, the full variable domain reads EAGVAQSPRYKIIEKRQSVAFWCNPISGHATLYWYQQILGQGPKLLIQFQNNGVVDDSQLPKDRFSAERLKGVDSTLKIQPAKLEDSAVYLCASSLKGYSYEQYFGPGTRLTVT.

This clonotype appeared many times. The J gene is TRBJ2-3, the V gene TRBV3-1; 12 bases are a match to TRBD2. This CDR3 contains 19 residues. J gave up 0 bases and V 3 bases, and 10 bases lay outside the gene matches. Germline V gene data show CDR1 as LGHDT and CDR2 as YNNKEL (reference sequence). CDR3 nucleotides: TGTGCCAGCAGCCAGGTACTAGCGGGGGGAAATCCTAGCACAGATACGCAGTATTTT. It encodes CASSQVLAGGNPSTDTQYF.

V usage is TRBV2 and J usage is TRBJ1-6; D call uncertain. The CDR3 is 17 amino acids. CDR1 is SNHLY, CDR2 FYNNEI, per germline. Trimming shortened V by 6 bases and J by 0 bases, and 15 bases separated the two germline ends. The CDR3 nucleotides read TGTGCCAGCAGAGCCCGGGCTCCGAGCTCCTATAATTCACCCCTCCACTTT. Translated: CASRARAPSSYNSPLHF. The variable domain in full, with the rest retrieved from reference TRBV2 and TRBJ1-6, is EPEVTQTPSHQVTQMGQEVILRCVPISNHLYFYWYRQILGQKVEFLVSFYNNEISEKSEIFDDQFSVERPDGSNFTLKIRSTKLEDSAMYFCASRARAPSSYNSPLHFGNGTRLTVT.

This clonotype was seen many times. One junction end disagrees with the germline gene, perhaps due to a read error. This chain uses TRBV20-1 with TRBJ2-7; no definite D call. Germline V gene lookup returns CDR1 DFQATT and CDR2 SNEGSKA (reference sequence). The CDR3 loop spans 14 amino acids. The CDR3 sequence is CSARESGDMDEQYF. In DNA, the CDR3 is TGCAGTGCTCGAGAGTCAGGAGACATGGACGAGCAGTACTTC.

This clonotype has at least ten counts. The chain recombines TRBV30 with TRBJ2-7; 9 bases line up with TRBD1. V gave up 4 bases and J gave up 3 bases; unmatched junction bases: 7. The CDR3 totals 14 residues. Germline lookup yields CDR1 GTSNPN and CDR2 SVGIG (reference sequence). Written as DNA, the CDR3 is TGTGCCTGGAACCCCGGACAGGGGTTCTACGAGCAGTACTTC. Translation: CAWNPGQGFYEQYF. Complete variable domain (other parts from reference TRBV30 and TRBJ2-7): SQTIHQWPATLVQPVGSPLSLECTVEGTSNPNLYWYRQAAGRGLQLLFYSVGIGQISSEVPQNLSASRPQDRQFILSSKKLLLSDSGFYLCAWNPGQGFYEQYFGPGTRLTVT.

The table lists this clonotype with a few counts. The chain is built from TRBV7-9 and TRBJ2-3; tentative D call: TRBD2 (5 bases). CDR3 length equals 14 residues. Trimming took off 3 bases at V and 3 bases at J, with 10 bases between the two ends. CDR1 SEHNR and CDR2 FQNEAQ come from the germline V gene (reference sequence). CDR3 protein: CASSFGLLTDTQYF. The DNA for the CDR3 is TGTGCCAGCAGCTTCGGACTTTTGACAGATACGCAGTATTTT.